This T cell receptor (beta chain) was observed in a study of CD8 T cells in Susac syndrome. Whole-study context: Patients with Susac syndrome were therapy-naive, on corticosteroids, or on intravenous immunoglobulin alone at the time that blood was drawn.

CDR1 is SGHDN, CDR2 FVKESK, per germline. The CDR3 length is 17 residues. The ends were cut back, 0 bases at V and 4 bases at J, with 15 bases in the middle. This clonotype has a single count. When the RNA was reverse transcribed, random hexamers were used with an input of 0.5 to 1 ug. It was immunoSEQ multiplex PCR that amplified TCR beta CDR3 across 54 Vbeta and 13 Jbeta. MiXCR, applied by TCRdb to the immunoSEQ multiplex PCR reads, yields one record per CDR3 protein. The sample records some 150,000 distinct CDR3 sequences, approximately 95% being singletons. The chain couples TRBV14 to TRBJ2-2; the D gene is possibly TRBD2 (6 bases). This TCR was sampled from a human donor with Susac syndrome. The sequenced sample was CD4+ T cells from PBMCs. The CDR3 here is CASSQDRRGAGTGELFF. CDR3 in DNA: TGTGCCAGCAGCCAAGATCGGCGGGGCGCGGGCACCGGGGAGCTGTTTTTT.